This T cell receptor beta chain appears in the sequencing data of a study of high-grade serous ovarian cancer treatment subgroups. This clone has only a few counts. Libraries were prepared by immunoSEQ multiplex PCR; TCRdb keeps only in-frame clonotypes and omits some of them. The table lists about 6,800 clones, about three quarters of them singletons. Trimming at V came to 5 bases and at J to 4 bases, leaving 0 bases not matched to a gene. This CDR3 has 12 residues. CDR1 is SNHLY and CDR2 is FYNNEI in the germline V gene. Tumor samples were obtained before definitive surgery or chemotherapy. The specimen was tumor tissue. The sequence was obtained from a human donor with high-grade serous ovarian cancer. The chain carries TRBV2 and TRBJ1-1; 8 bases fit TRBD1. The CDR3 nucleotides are TGTGCCAGCAGTCAGGGGGCCACTGAAGCTTTCTTT. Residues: CASSQGATEAFF.